This TCR beta chain was retrieved from a study of beta chain features in type 1 diabetes. Study-level points and caveats: VDJ junctions from type 1 diabetes patients carried fewer insertions and larger deletions.

V shed 3 bases and J 5 bases; nucleotides not matched to a gene: 2. CDR1 is MNHNS and CDR2 is SASEGT in the germline V gene. The CDR3 is 15 amino acids. CD4+ naive, central memory, regulatory and stem cell-like memory cells were sorted via CD45RO/CCR7/CD25/CD127/CD95/CD27. This clone appeared a few times. Its antigen is as yet unknown. cDNA synthesis used the whole RNA isolate, giving expressed TCRB sequences. The protocol was immunoSEQ multiplex PCR, while the TCRdb copy is restricted to in-frame clones and leaves out a portion. In the table there are 150,000 to 190,000 clones, around 8.5% of which are singletons.

The source material was central memory CD4+ T cells from blood. The clonotype originates from a man aged 18 to 35 in good health. The V and J genes are TRBV6-1 and TRBJ2-1; 12 positions agree with TRBD1. CDR3 protein: CASSEGQGAHNEQFF. The CDR3 DNA is TGTGCCAGCAGTGAGGGACAGGGGGCTCACAATGAGCAGTTCTTC.